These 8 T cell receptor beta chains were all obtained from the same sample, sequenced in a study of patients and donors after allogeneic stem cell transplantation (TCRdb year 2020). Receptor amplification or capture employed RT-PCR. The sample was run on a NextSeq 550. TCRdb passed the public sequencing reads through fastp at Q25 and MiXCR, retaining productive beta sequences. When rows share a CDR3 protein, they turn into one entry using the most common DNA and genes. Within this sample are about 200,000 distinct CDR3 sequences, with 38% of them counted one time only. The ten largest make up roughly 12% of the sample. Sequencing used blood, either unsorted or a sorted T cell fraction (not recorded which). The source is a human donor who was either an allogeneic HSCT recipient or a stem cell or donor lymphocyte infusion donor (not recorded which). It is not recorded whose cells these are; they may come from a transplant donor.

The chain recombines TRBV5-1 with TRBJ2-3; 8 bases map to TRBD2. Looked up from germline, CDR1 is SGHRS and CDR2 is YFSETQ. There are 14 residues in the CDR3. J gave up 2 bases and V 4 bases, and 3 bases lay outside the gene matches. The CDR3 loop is CASSPGGATDTQYF. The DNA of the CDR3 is TGCGCCAGCAGCCCGGGGGGGGCCACAGATACGCAGTATTTT. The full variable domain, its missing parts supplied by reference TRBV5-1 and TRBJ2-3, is KAGVTQTPRYLIKTRGQQVTLSCSPISGHRSVSWYQQTPGQGLQFLFEYFSETQRNKGNFPGRFSGRQFSNSRSEMNVSTLELGDSALYLCASSPGGATDTQYFGPGTRLTVL.

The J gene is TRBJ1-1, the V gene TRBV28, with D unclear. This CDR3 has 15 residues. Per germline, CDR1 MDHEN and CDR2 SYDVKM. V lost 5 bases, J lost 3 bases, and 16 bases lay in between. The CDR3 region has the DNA TGTGCCAGCAGTCCGCCGGGTCATAGGTACACTGAAGCTTTCTTT. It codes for CASSPPGHRYTEAFF.

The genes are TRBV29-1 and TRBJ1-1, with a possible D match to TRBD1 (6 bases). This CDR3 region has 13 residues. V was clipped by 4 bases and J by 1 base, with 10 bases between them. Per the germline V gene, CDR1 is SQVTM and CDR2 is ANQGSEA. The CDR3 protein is CSVAIQGNTEAFF. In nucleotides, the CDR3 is TGCAGCGTTGCGATACAGGGGAACACTGAAGCTTTCTTT.

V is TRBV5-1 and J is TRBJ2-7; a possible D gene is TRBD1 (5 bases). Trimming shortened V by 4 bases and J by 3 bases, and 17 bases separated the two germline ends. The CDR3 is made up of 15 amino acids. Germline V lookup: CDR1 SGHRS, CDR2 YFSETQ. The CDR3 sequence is CASSPQGVSYYEQYF. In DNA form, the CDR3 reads TGCGCCAGCAGCCCTCAGGGTGTATCGTACTACGAGCAGTACTTC.

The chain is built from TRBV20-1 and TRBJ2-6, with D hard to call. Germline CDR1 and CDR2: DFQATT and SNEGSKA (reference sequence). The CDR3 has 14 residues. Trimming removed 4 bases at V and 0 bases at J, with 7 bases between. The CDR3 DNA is TGCAGTGCTAAAAAGAGCTCTGGGGCCAACGTCCTGACTTTC. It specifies CSAKKSSGANVLTF.

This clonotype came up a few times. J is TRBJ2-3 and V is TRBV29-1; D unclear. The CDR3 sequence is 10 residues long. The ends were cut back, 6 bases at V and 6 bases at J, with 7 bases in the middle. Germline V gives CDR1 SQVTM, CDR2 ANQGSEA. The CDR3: CSVQSDTQYF. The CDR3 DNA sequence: TGCAGCGTCCAGTCCGATACGCAGTATTTT.

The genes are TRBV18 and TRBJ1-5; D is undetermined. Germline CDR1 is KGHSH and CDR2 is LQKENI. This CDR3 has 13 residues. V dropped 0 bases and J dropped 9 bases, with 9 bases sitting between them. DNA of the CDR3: TGTGCCAGCTCACCACCGGTAGGGCGGCCCCAGCATTTT. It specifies CASSPPVGRPQHF.

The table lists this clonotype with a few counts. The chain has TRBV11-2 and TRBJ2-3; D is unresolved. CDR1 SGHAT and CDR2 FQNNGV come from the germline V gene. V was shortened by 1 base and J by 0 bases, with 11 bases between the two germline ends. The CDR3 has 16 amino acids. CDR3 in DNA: TGTGCCAGCAGCTTAGGTGTGGCGGAGAGCACAGATACGCAGTATTTT. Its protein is CASSLGVAESTDTQYF.